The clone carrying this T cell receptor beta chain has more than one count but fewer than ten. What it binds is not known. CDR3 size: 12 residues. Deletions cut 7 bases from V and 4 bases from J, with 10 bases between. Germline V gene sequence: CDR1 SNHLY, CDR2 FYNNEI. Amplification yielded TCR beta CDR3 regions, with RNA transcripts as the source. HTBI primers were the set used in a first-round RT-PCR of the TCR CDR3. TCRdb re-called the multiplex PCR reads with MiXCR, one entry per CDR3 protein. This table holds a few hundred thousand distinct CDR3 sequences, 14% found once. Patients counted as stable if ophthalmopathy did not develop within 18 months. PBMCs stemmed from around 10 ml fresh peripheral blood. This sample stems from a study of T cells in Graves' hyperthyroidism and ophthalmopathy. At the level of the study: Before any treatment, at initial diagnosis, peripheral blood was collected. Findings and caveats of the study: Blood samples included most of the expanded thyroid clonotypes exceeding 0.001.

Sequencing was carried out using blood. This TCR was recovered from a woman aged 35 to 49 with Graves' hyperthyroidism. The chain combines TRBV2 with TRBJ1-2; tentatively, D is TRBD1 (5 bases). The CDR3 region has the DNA TGTGCCAGCAACAGGATAGGCTATGGCTACACCTTC. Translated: CASNRIGYGYTF.